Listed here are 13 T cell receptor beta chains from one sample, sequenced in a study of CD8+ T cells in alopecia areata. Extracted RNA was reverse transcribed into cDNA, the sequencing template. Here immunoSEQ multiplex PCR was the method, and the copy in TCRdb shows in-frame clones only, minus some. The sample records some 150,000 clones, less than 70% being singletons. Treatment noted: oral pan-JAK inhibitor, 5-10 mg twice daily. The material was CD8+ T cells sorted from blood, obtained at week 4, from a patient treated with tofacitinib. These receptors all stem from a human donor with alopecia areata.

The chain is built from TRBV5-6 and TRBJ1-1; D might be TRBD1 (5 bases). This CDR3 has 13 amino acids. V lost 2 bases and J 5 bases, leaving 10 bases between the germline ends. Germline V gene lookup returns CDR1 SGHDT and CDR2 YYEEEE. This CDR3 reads CASSFPQGTEAFF. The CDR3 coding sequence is TGTGCCAGCAGCTTCCCGCAGGGAACTGAAGCTTTCTTT.

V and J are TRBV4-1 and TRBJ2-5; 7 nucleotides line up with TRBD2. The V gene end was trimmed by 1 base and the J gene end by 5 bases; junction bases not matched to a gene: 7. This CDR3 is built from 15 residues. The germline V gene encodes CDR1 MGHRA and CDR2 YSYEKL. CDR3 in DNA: TGCGCCAGCAGCCAAGCGGGGGGTCTCCGGGAGACCCAGTACTTC. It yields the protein CASSQAGGLRETQYF.

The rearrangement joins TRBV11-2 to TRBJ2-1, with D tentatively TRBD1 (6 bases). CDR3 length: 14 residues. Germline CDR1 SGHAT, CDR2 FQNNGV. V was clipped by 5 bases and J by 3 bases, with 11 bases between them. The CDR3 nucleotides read TGTGCCAGCAGCAGTAGGACAGACTACAATGAGCAGTTCTTC. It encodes CASSSRTDYNEQFF.

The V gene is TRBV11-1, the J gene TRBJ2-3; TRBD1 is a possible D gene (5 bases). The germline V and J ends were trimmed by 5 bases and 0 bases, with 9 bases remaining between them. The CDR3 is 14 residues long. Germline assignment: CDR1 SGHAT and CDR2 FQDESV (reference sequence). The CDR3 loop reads CASSTDRSTDTQYF. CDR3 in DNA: TGTGCCAGCAGCACAGACAGAAGCACAGATACGCAGTATTTT. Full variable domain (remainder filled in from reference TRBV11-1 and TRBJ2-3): EAEVAQSPRYKITEKSQAVAFWCDPISGHATLYWYRQILGQGPELLVQFQDESVVDDSQLPKDRFSAERLKGVDSTLKIQPAELGDSAMYLCASSTDRSTDTQYFGPGTRLTVL.

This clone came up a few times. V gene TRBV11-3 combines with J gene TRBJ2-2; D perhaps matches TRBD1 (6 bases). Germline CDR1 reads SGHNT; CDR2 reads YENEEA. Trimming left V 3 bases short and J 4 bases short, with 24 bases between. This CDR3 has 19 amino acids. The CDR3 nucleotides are TGTGCCAGCAGCTTGGCTCCCCCCCGGGACACCGCCTTCACCGGGGAGCTGTTTTTT. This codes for CASSLAPPRDTAFTGELFF.

The DNA of the CDR3 is TGTGCCTGGAGTGTTGAGGAGGGGCACTCCTACAATGAGCAGTTCTTC. As protein: CAWSVEEGHSYNEQFF. The V gene is TRBV30, the J gene TRBJ2-1; tentative D call: TRBD2 (6 bases). Trimming stripped 0 bases from V and 0 bases from J, with 12 bases between. This CDR3 contains 16 residues. Germline CDR1 and CDR2: GTSNPN and SVGIG (reference sequence).

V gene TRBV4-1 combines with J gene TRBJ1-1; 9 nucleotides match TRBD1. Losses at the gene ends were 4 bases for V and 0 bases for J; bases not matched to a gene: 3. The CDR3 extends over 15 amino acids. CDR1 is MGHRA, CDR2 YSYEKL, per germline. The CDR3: CASSPRDRVNTEAFF. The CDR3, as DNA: TGCGCCAGCAGCCCTAGGGACAGGGTGAACACTGAAGCTTTCTTT.

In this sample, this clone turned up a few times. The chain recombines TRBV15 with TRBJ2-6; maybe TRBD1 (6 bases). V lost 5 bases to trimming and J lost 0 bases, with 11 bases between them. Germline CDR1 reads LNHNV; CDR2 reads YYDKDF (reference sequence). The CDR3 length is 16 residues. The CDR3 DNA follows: TGTGCCACCAGCCTCGACAGGAGCTCTGGGGCCAACGTCCTGACTTTC. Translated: CATSLDRSSGANVLTF. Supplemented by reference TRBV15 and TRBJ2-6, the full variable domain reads DAMVIQNPRYQVTQFGKPVTLSCSQTLNHNVMYWYQQKSSQAPKLLFHYYDKDFNNEADTPDNFQSRRPNTSFCFLDIRSPGLGDTAMYLCATSLDRSSGANVLTFGAGSRLTVL.

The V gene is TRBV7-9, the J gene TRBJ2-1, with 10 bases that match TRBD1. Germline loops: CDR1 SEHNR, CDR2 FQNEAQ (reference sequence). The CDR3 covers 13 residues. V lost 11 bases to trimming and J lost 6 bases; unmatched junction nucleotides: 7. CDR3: CALPGTGANEQFF. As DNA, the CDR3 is TGTGCCCTCCCCGGGACAGGGGCCAATGAGCAGTTCTTC.

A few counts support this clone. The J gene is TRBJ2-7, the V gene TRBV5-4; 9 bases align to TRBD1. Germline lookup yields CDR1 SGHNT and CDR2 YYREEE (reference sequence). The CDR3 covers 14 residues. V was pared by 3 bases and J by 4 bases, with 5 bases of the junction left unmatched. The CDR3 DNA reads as TGTGCCAGCAGCTGGGGGGACAGGGTATACGAGCAGTACTTC. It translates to CASSWGDRVYEQYF.

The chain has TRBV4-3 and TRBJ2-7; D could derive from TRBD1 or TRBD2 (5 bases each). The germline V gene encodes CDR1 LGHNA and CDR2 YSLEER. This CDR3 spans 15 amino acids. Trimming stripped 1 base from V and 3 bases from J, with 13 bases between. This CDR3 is CASSQGPGPNYEQYF. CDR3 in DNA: TGCGCCAGCAGCCAAGGCCCGGGACCCAACTACGAGCAGTACTTC.

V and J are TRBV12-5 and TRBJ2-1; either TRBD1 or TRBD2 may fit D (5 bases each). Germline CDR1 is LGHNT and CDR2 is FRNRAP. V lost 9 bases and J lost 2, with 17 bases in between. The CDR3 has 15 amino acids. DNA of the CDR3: TGTGCTAGCACGACGGGGACGGATGCCTACAATGAGCAGTTCTTC. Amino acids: CASTTGTDAYNEQFF.

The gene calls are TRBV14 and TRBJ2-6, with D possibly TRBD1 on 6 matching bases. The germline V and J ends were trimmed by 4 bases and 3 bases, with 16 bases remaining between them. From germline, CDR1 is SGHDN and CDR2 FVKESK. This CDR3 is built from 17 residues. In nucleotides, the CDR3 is TGTGCCAGCAGCCCCCTACAGGGAAAGAATGGGGCCAACGTCCTGACTTTC. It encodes CASSPLQGKNGANVLTF. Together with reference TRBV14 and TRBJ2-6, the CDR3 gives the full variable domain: EAGVTQFPSHSVIEKGQTVTLRCDPISGHDNLYWYRRVMGKEIKFLLHFVKESKQDESGMPNNRFLAERTGGTYSTLKVQPAELEDSGVYFCASSPLQGKNGANVLTFGAGSRLTVL.